This T cell receptor (beta chain) was sequenced during a study of T-cell memory formation after mild COVID-19. Study overall: The TCR clusters were mostly specific to one donor. Study-level findings and limits: Among clones contracting day 15 to 85, CD4/CD8 was balanced, whereas later expanders leaned CD4+. Within pre-infection memory, some responding clones were found, suggesting cross-reactive memory joined.

cDNA libraries for TCR alpha and TCR beta, carrying sample barcodes and UMIs, came from 5'RACE with constant-segment primers. One entry per CDR3 protein, called by TCRdb with MiXCR from the 5' RACE reads. The data show approximately 340,000 distinct CDR3 sequences, with under 15% seen just once and about a fifth held by the top ten. Trimming cost V 7 bases and J 7 bases, with 19 bases left between them. The CDR3 spans 14 residues. Germline values: CDR1 MGHRA, CDR2 YSYEKL. This clonotype was counted ten times or more. The target antigen is unknown. The chain couples TRBV4-1 to TRBJ1-1; no clear D gene. The sequence was collected from a man younger than 35 who had mild COVID-19 (a few samples of this study predate the infection). Cell type and time point are not known. The specimen was PBMCs or a T cell subset sorted from them (not recorded which). CDR3 DNA sequence: TGCGCCAGCAACACAGTGGCGGGGAGGGTTGAAGCTTTCTTT. Its translation: CASNTVAGRVEAFF.